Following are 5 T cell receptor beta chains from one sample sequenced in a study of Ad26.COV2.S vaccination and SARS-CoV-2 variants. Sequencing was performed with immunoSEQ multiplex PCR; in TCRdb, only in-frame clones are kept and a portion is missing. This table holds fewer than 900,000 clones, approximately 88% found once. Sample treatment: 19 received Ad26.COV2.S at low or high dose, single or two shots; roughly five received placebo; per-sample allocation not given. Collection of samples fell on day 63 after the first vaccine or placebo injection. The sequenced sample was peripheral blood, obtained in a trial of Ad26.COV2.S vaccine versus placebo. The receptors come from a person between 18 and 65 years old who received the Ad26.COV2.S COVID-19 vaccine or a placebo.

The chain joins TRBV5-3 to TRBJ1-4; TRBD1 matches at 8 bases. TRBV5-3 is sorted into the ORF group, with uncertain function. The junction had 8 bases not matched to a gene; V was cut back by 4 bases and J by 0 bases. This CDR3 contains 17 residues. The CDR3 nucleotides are TGTGCCAGAAGCACAGCAGGGGGCGACCCAACTAATGAAAAACTGTTTTTT. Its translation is CARSTAGGDPTNEKLFF.

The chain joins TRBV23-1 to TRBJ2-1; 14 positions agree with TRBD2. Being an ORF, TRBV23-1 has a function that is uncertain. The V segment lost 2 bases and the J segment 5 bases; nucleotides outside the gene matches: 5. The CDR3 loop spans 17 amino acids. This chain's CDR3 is CASSQKSGLAGDNEQFF. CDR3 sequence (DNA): TGCGCCAGCAGTCAAAAATCGGGACTAGCGGGGGACAATGAGCAGTTCTTC.

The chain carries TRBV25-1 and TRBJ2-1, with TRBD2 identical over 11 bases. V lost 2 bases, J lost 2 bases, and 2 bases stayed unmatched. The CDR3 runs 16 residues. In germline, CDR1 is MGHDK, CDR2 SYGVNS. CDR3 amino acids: CASSELSGRAYNEQFF. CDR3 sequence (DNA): TGTGCCAGCAGTGAACTTAGCGGGAGGGCCTACAATGAGCAGTTCTTC.

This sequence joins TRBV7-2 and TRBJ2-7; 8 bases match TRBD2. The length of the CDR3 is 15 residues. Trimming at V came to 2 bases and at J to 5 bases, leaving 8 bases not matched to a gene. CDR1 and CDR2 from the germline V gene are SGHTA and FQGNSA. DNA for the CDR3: TGTGCCAGCAGCTTATTTCCGGGGGGGCAGAACGAGCAGTACTTC. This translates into CASSLFPGGQNEQYF.

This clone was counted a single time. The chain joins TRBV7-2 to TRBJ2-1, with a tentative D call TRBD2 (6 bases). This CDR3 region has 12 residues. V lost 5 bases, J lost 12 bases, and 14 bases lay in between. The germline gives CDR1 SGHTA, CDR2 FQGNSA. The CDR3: CASSGSGKGQFF. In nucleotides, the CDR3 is TGTGCCAGCAGCGGTAGCGGAAAGGGGCAGTTCTTC.